Each of the 14 T cell receptor beta chains below was sequenced from the same sample in a study of blood T cell repertoires in COVID-19 (dated by TCRdb to about 2020). The protocol used for the library was the immunoSEQ multiplex PCR assay. TCRdb re-hosts the immuneACCESS table, in-frame sequences only. Its copies lack some clones; in the studies checked, an unresolved V gene accounts for under half of them, and the cause for the rest is not known. The sample includes 95,000 to 150,000 clones, with over 80% observed a single time. Under 5% of the sample rests with the top ten. The specimen was PBMCs or T cells enriched from blood (not recorded which). Receptors were obtained from a woman in her 30s who had recovered from COVID-19.

Concerning this clone itself: It is unclear where the CDR3 begins or ends on the DNA, so no DNA is shown, and the CDR3 is as TCRdb lists it. CDR3 sequence: CAISETPVGQGALYF. This rearrangement joins TRBV10-3 to TRBJ1-3; no DNA check was done on the table's D call, TRBD1. Counting both end residues, the CDR3 totals 15 amino acids. Germline V gene data show CDR1 as ENHRY and CDR2 as SYGVKD.

The gene calls are TRBV10-3 and TRBJ2-3; TRBD1 aligns across 7 bases. The germline V gene has CDR1 ENHRY and CDR2 SYGVKD. The trim removed 4 bases at V and 1 base at J, leaving 5 bases unmatched. This CDR3 is 15 amino acids long. CDR3 amino acids: CAISAPGQGTDTQYF. The CDR3 DNA reads as TGTGCCATCAGTGCCCCCGGACAGGGCACAGATACGCAGTATTTT.

The rearrangement joins TRBV28 to TRBJ2-4; TRBD1 matches 10 bases. J lost 7 bases, V lost 8 bases, and 11 bases had no gene match. The V gene's germline CDR1 is MDHEN and CDR2 SYDVKM. The CDR3 length is 15 residues. The CDR3 reads CASGIRTGGRNIQYF. DNA of the CDR3: TGTGCCAGCGGGATCCGGACAGGGGGACGGAACATTCAGTACTTC.

The rearrangement joins TRBV7-8 to TRBJ1-2; D is uncertain. Germline lookup yields CDR1 SGHVS and CDR2 FQNEAQ. The CDR3 spans 14 residues. The V and J ends lost 0 bases and 5 bases respectively, with 10 bases between them. CDR3: CASSLAGNSYGYTF. The CDR3 DNA is TGTGCCAGCAGCTTAGCCGGGAACAGTTATGGCTACACCTTC.

The chain carries TRBV7-6 and TRBJ2-1; the D is unclear. V was pared by 5 bases and J by 4 bases, with 12 bases between. The CDR3 loop spans 14 amino acids. Per germline, CDR1 SGHVS and CDR2 FNYEAQ. The CDR3 region is CASSPPAGYNEQFF. The CDR3 DNA is TGTGCCAGCAGCCCCCCCGCCGGGTACAATGAGCAGTTCTTC.

The rearrangement joins TRBV2 to TRBJ2-7, with 7 bases aligning to TRBD1. Germline V CDR1 and CDR2: SNHLY, FYNNEI. V lost 6 bases to trimming and J lost 4 bases; unmatched junction nucleotides: 3. The CDR3 loop spans 12 amino acids. The CDR3 sequence is CASRPQGYEQYF. CDR3 nucleotide sequence: TGTGCCAGCAGACCACAGGGGTACGAGCAGTACTTC.

This clone was seen just once. The chain has TRBV19 and TRBJ1-1, with a possible D match to TRBD1 (6 bases). V lost 5 bases and J 2 bases, leaving 12 bases between the germline ends. The CDR3 spans 14 residues. Germline CDR1 LNHDA, CDR2 SQIVND (reference sequence). CDR3 region: CASSPRTENTEAFF. The CDR3 nucleotides read TGTGCCAGTAGTCCACGGACAGAAAACACTGAAGCTTTCTTT.

This chain links TRBV4-1 with TRBJ1-1; D gene unclear. Germline V gene lookup returns CDR1 MGHRA and CDR2 YSYEKL. With 0 bases removed from V and 4 bases from J, the gap between germline ends came to 9 bases. CDR3 length: 14 residues. The CDR3 loop is CASSQEGGGTEAFF. CDR3 bases: TGCGCCAGCAGCCAAGAAGGTGGAGGCACTGAAGCTTTCTTT.

This clone was recorded once. The chain combines TRBV7-8 with TRBJ2-7, with D tentatively TRBD1 (6 bases). Trimming pared 4 bases from V and 3 bases from J, leaving 13 bases between. CDR1 is SGHVS, CDR2 FQNEAQ, per germline. The CDR3 is 14 residues long. CDR3 in amino acids: CASSYRVPNYEQYF. In DNA, the CDR3 is TGTGCCAGCAGCTACAGGGTCCCCAACTACGAGCAGTACTTC. Full variable domain (remainder filled in from reference TRBV7-8 and TRBJ2-7): GAGVSQSPRYKVAKRGQDVALRCDPISGHVSLFWYQQALGQGPEFLTYFQNEAQLDKSGLPSDRFFAERPEGSVSTLKIQRTQQEDSAVYLCASSYRVPNYEQYFGPGTRLTVT.

V usage is TRBV5-4 and J usage is TRBJ2-7, with D tentatively TRBD1 (6 bases). V was trimmed by 4 bases and J by 3 bases, leaving 14 bases between them. CDR3 length: 14 residues. Germline CDR1 SGHNT, CDR2 YYREEE (reference sequence). The CDR3 reads CASSVGQHRYEQYF. For the CDR3, the DNA is TGTGCCAGCAGCGTAGGACAGCACCGCTACGAGCAGTACTTC.

This clone occurred once. A much larger clone is a single base away; this may be a read error. The same CDR3 can be traced to other DNA sequences in this sample. The chain links TRBV28 to TRBJ1-2; a possible D gene is TRBD1 (6 bases). The length of the CDR3 is 14 residues. Germline CDR1 is MDHEN and CDR2 is SYDVKM. The CDR3 DNA reads TGCCCCCCTGCGGGGGGCGGCCGGGCCTATGGCTACACCTTC. Translating gives CPPAGGGRAYGYTF.

The V gene is TRBV11-2, the J gene TRBJ2-2, with a possible D match to TRBD2 (6 bases). Germline CDR1 SGHAT, CDR2 FQNNGV. This CDR3 has 15 amino acids. Trimming removed 6 bases at V and 8 bases at J, with 19 bases between. Written as DNA, the CDR3 is TGTGCCAGCAGGCCGATAGCGGAGCGGGCGGGGGAGCTGTTTTTT. Translating gives CASRPIAERAGELFF. Variable domain in full (rest from reference TRBV11-2 and TRBJ2-2): EAGVAQSPRYKIIEKRQSVAFWCNPISGHATLYWYQQILGQGPKLLIQFQNNGVVDDSQLPKDRFSAERLKGVDSTLKIQPAKLEDSAVYLCASRPIAERAGELFFGEGSRLTVL.

This sequence joins TRBV4-3 and TRBJ1-6; possible D gene TRBD1, 6 bases. The CDR3 is made up of 17 amino acids. V was shortened by 1 base and J by 9 bases, with 19 bases between the two germline ends. Germline-derived CDR1 and CDR2 are LGHNA and YSLEER. CDR3 sequence (DNA): TGCGCCAGCAGCCAAGGGTGGGGGCCGGACCTATTTTCACCCCTCCACTTT. Translated, it gives CASSQGWGPDLFSPLHF.

The chain couples TRBV9 to TRBJ2-3; D not resolved. V lost 7 bases and J 3 bases, leaving 21 bases between the germline ends. This CDR3 is 16 amino acids long. Germline CDR1 reads SGDLS; CDR2 reads YYNGEE. The CDR3 is CASFRITVGWTDTQYF. The CDR3 DNA reads as TGTGCCAGCTTTCGAATCACAGTTGGCTGGACAGATACGCAGTATTTT.